The 3 T cell receptor beta chains below all came from one sample that was sequenced in a study of OX40 agonist ivuxolimab in advanced cancers. Profiled with immunoSEQ multiplex PCR; TCRdb holds only in-frame clones, not every one. The repertoire holds about 60,000 clones, with about 88% as singletons. The sample here was CD4+ or CD8+ T cells sorted from blood, taken in a trial of the OX40 agonist ivuxolimab. These receptor sequences come from an adult with an advanced solid tumor such as melanoma, head and neck, liver or kidney cancer.

This clone has more than one count but fewer than ten. J is TRBJ2-7 and V is TRBV19, with 13 bases that match TRBD2. J lost 3 bases, V lost 3 bases, and 8 bases had no gene match. Per germline, CDR1 LNHDA and CDR2 SQIVND (reference sequence). The CDR3 has 17 residues. The CDR3 sequence: CASSMTWGTSGIYEQYF. The CDR3 coding sequence is TGTGCCAGTAGTATGACCTGGGGGACTAGCGGGATCTACGAGCAGTACTTC.

This sequence joins TRBV15 and TRBJ2-1; D is perhaps TRBD2 (6 bases). This CDR3 has 16 amino acids. CDR1 LNHNV and CDR2 YYDKDF come from the germline V gene (reference sequence). V lost 5 bases, J lost 7 bases, and 21 bases lay in between. In nucleotides, the CDR3 is TGTGCCACCAGCCCCCCGGGAGCGAAGGGGAATAATGAGCAGTTCTTC. As protein: CATSPPGAKGNNEQFF.

The V call is TRBV18, the J call TRBJ1-5; tentative D call: TRBD1 (5 bases). CDR1 is KGHSH, CDR2 LQKENI, per germline. CDR3 length: 14 residues. The V gene lost 6 bases and the J gene lost 1 base, with 10 bases spanning the gap. The CDR3, as DNA: TGTGCCAGCTCGCCCAGGGTAAGCAATCAGCCCCAGCATTTT. It is translated as CASSPRVSNQPQHF.